This section outlines one T cell receptor (beta chain) sequence together with its context. The data derive from a study of OX40 agonist ivuxolimab in advanced cancers. The V and J ends lost 7 bases and 4 bases respectively, with 22 bases between them. This CDR3 region has 16 residues. Germline V gives CDR1 MNHEY, CDR2 SMNVEV (reference sequence). Samples of blood were obtained at baseline, on cycle 4 day 1, and on cycle 7 day 1. Repertoires were generated with immunoSEQ multiplex PCR, while TCRdb's copy carries only in-frame clones and drops some. The sample contains 65,000 to 85,000 clones, 65% to 90% of which appear only once.

The chain links TRBV27 to TRBJ1-1; no reliable D call. The specimen was CD4+ or CD8+ T cells sorted from blood, collected in a trial of the OX40 agonist ivuxolimab. The receptor was derived from an adult with an advanced solid tumor such as melanoma, head and neck, liver or kidney cancer. The CDR3 region is CASTQSLGSRATEAFF. The CDR3, as DNA: TGTGCCAGCACCCAAAGCTTAGGATCGAGGGCCACTGAAGCTTTCTTT.